This T cell receptor beta chain comes out of a study of regulatory T cells in long-lasting Graves disease. This clonotype turned up a few times. Noted time point: newly diagnosed GD, antithyroid drugs for less than 3 months. Generation of the TCR library employed RNA extracted from PBMCs. Combining iRepertoire HTBI primers with Arm-PCR of CDR3 regions, the authors built TCR beta libraries. TCRdb redid the calling of the multiplex PCR reads with MiXCR, one entry per CDR3 protein. The sample holds 350,000 to 550,000 distinct CDR3 sequences; 15% are singletons and the top ten take around 15%. The CDR3 length is 14 residues. Trimming took 3 bases from V and 2 from J, leaving 11 bases between them. Germline CDR1 and CDR2: SGHTA and FQGTGA. Another study also made use of these data, one on T cells in Graves' hyperthyroidism and ophthalmopathy.

This sample comprised peripheral blood mononuclear cells (PBMCs), obtained at new diagnosis, from a patient treated with antithyroid drugs. The chain carries TRBV7-3 and TRBJ2-7, with D possibly TRBD2 on 7 matching bases. The sequence was obtained from a woman aged 25 to 39 with Graves disease. CDR3 protein: CASSFGGAAYEQYF. The CDR3 DNA sequence: TGTGCCAGCAGCTTTGGGGGGGCGGCCTACGAGCAGTACTTC.